This T cell receptor beta chain was captured in a study of beta chain features in type 1 diabetes. The CDR3 length is 18 residues. Trimming at V came to 5 bases and at J to 6 bases, leaving 20 bases not matched to a gene. Germline loops: CDR1 ENHRY, CDR2 SYGVKD. Sequenced material consisted of expressed TCRB transcripts (all of the isolated RNA was reverse transcribed). Using immunoSEQ multiplex PCR, the repertoire was profiled, and TCRdb retains in-frame clones only, with some absent. The top ten hold approximately 0.089% of the sample, which has approximately 160,000 clones, roughly 63% seen once. Each sorted population was over 95% pure. On this clone: Antigen unknown.

General study points: People with Type 1 diabetes carried modestly yet significantly shorter TCRB CDR3s in all four CD4+ subsets.

This receptor was identified in a man aged 25-45 years with type 1 diabetes. Sequences were obtained from naive CD4+ T cells from blood. The V gene is TRBV10-3, the J gene TRBJ2-7, with 9 bases matching TRBD1. The CDR3 region is CAISIQPPQGQGIPEQYF. CDR3 coding DNA: TGTGCCATCAGTATACAGCCCCCCCAGGGACAGGGTATACCCGAGCAGTACTTC.